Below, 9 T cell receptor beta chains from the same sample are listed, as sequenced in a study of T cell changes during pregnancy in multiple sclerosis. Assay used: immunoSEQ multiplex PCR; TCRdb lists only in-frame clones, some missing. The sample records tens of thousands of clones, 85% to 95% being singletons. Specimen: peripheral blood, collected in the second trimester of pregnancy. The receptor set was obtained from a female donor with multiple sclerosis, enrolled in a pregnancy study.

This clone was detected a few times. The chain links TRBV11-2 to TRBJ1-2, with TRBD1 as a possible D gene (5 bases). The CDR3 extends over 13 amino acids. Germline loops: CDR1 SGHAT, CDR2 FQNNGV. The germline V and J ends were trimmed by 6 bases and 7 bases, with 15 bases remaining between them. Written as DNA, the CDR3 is TGTGCCAGCAGTAAAGTGGGGACTCCTGGCTACACCTTC. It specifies CASSKVGTPGYTF.

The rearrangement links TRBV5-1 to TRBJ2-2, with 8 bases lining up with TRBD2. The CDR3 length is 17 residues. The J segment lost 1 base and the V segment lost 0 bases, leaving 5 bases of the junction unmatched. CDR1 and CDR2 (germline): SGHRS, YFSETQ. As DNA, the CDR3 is TGCGCCAGCAGCTTGGTCGGGGGGGCGGTGAACACCGGGGAGCTGTTTTTT. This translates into CASSLVGGAVNTGELFF. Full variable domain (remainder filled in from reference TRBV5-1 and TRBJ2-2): KAGVTQTPRYLIKTRGQQVTLSCSPISGHRSVSWYQQTPGQGLQFLFEYFSETQRNKGNFPGRFSGRQFSNSRSEMNVSTLELGDSALYLCASSLVGGAVNTGELFFGEGSRLTVL.

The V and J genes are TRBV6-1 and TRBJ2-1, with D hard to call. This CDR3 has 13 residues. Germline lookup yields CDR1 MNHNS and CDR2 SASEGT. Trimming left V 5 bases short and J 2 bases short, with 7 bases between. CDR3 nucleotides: TGTGCCAGCAGTAGCGACCCCTACAATGAGCAGTTCTTC. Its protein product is CASSSDPYNEQFF.

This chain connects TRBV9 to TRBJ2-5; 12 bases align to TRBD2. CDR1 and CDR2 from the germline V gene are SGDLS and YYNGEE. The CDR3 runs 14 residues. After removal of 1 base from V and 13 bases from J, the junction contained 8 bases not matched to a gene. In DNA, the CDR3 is TGTGCCAGCAGCGTATTTACTAGCGGGGGGCCCCGGTACTTC. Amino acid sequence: CASSVFTSGGPRYF. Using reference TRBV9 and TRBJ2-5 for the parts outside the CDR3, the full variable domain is DSGVTQTPKHLITATGQRVTLRCSPRSGDLSVYWYQQSLDQGLQFLIQYYNGEERAKGNILERFSAQQFPDLHSELNLSSLELGDSALYFCASSVFTSGGPRYFGPGTRLLVL.

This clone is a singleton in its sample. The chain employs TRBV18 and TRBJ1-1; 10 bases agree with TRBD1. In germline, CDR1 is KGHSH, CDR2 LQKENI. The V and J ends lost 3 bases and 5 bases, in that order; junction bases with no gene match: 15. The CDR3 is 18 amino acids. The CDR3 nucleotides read TGTGCCAGCTCACCCCCGGGACAGGGGTACGGGGTTATGACTGAAGCTTTCTTT. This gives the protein CASSPPGQGYGVMTEAFF.

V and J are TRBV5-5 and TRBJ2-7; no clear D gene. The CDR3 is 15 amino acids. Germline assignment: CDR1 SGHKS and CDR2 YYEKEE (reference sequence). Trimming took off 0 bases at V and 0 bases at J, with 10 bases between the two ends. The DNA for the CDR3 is TGTGCCAGCAGCTTGGGTACACGTTACTCCTACGAGCAGTACTTC. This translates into CASSLGTRYSYEQYF.

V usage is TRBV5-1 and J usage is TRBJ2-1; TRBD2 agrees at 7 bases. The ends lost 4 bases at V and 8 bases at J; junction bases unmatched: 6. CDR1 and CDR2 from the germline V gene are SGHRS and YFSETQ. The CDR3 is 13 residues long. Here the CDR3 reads CASSVVGGDEQFF. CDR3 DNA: TGCGCCAGCAGCGTCGTTGGGGGGGATGAGCAGTTCTTC.

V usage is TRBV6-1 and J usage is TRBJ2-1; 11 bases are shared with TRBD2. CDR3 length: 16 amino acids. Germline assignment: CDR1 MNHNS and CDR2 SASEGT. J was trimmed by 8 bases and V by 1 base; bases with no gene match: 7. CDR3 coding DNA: TGTGCCAGCAGTGAAGTCGTAGCGGGGGGGAGGGATGAGCAGTTCTTC. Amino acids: CASSEVVAGGRDEQFF.

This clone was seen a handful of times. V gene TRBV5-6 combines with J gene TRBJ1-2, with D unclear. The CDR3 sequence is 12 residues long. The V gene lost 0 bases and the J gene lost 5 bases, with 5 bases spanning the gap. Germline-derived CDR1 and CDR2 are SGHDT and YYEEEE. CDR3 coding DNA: TGTGCCAGCAGCTTGGGAGGATATGGCTACACCTTC. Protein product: CASSLGGYGYTF.